This TCR beta chain was found in a study of cytomegalovirus exposure and HLA in healthy donors. On this clone itself: Its antigen is unknown.

PCR primers comprised 60 Vbeta and 13 Jbeta primers. Profiled with immunoSEQ multiplex PCR; TCRdb holds only in-frame clones, not every one. Of 100,000 to 150,000 clones in the sample, around 80% were seen once. Germline V gene sequence: CDR1 LGHNA, CDR2 YNFKEQ. The CDR3 is made up of 14 amino acids. Germline trimming cut 4 bases from V and 3 bases from J; bases unmatched to any gene: 2. Study observations and caveats: Highly shared variants forming one cluster were likely a sequencing artifact. Reports credit the classifier with highly specific, highly sensitive diagnosis of cytomegalovirus status.

The receptor comes from a boy between 2 and 10 years old in good health and CMV-seronegative. The rearrangement uses TRBV4-2 and TRBJ2-1; TRBD1 aligns across 8 bases. The specimen was PBMCs. The CDR3 sequence: CASSRDRYYNEQFF. Here the CDR3 DNA reads TGTGCCAGCAGCCGGGACAGGTACTACAATGAGCAGTTCTTC.